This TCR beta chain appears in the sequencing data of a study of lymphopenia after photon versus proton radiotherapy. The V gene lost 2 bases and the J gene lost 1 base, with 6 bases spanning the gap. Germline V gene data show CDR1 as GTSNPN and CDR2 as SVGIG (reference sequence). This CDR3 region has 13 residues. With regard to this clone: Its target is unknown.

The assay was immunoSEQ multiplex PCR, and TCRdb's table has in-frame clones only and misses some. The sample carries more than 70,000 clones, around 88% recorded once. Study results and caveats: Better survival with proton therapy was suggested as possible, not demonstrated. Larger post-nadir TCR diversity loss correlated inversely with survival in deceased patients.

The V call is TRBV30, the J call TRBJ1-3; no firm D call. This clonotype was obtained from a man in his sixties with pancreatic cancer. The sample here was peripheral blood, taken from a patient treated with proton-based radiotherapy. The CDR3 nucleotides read TGTGCCTGGAGTATGTTTTCTGGAAACACCATATATTTT. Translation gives CAWSMFSGNTIYF. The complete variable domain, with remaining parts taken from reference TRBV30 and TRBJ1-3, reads SQTIHQWPATLVQPVGSPLSLECTVEGTSNPNLYWYRQAAGRGLQLLFYSVGIGQISSEVPQNLSASRPQDRQFILSSKKLLLSDSGFYLCAWSMFSGNTIYFGEGSWLTVV.